This T cell receptor beta chain was sequenced during a study of T cells in Graves' hyperthyroidism and ophthalmopathy. Diagnosing involved the use of clinical symptoms, serum thyroxine and TRAb, thyroid ultrasound and orbital computed tomography. Researchers took RNA transcripts and amplified the TCR beta CDR3 regions from them. RT-PCR in the first round (using the HTBI primer set) targeted the TCR CDR3. MiXCR, run by TCRdb on the multiplex PCR reads, gives a single entry per CDR3 protein. Here the sample spans some 530,000 distinct CDR3 sequences, around a fifth being singletons. Material: blood. This receptor was identified in a woman between 65 and 79 years old with Graves' ophthalmopathy.

CDR3 nucleotide sequence: TGTGCCAGCAGTCGGACCCGACAGGATGGCATTCAGTACTTC. It codes for CASSRTRQDGIQYF. The rearrangement joins TRBV28 to TRBJ2-4; the D gene is possibly TRBD1 (6 bases). The CDR3 length is 14 residues. Germline CDR1 is MDHEN and CDR2 is SYDVKM. V was cut by 5 bases and J by 9 bases, with 17 bases left in between.